This is a list of T cell receptor beta chains from one sample in a study of T cells in localized non-small cell lung cancer. Assay: immunoSEQ multiplex PCR; the TCRdb copy retains only in-frame clones and omits some. The sample consists of tens of thousands of clones, roughly 90% of them appearing once. Material: peripheral blood, obtained before any cancer treatment. These receptors came from a female donor of 60 years or more with stage I squamous cell lung carcinoma. Both conserved end residues are part of each CDR3. The order of the fields is J gene, D gene, V gene, clone size, CDR3 DNA, CDR3 protein. A D gene is named only where the DNA matches it firmly. Expanded clones get a size class; other rows say once, few or many, or leave the size out.

TRBJ1-1 NA TRBV29-1 once TGCAGCGTTGACAGGTCCCGGGGTGGGAACACTGAAGCTTTCTTT CSVDRSRGGNTEAFF
TRBJ1-5 NA TRBV4-3 NA TGCGCCAGCAGCCAAGGAGGCATGAGCAATCAGCCCCAGCATTTT CASSQGGMSNQPQHF
TRBJ1-3 NA TRBV4-3 NA TGCGCCAGCAGCCAAGATCGGACTAACTCTGGAAACACCATATATTTT CASSQDRTNSGNTIYF
TRBJ2-1 TRBD2 TRBV6-1 NA TGTGCCAGCAGTGTGACCTCCGGGACTAGCACTGAGCAGTTCTTC CASSVTSGTSTEQFF
TRBJ1-4 NA TRBV10-2 NA TGCGCCAGCAGTGGCCTGGAGTTGGGTCGACCCAATGAAAAACTGTTTTTT CASSGLELGRPNEKLFF
TRBJ2-1 NA TRBV27 NA TGTGCCAGCCTGAGGGCCGGGACGCTGAACAATGAGCAGTTCTTC CASLRAGTLNNEQFF
TRBJ2-2 TRBD2 TRBV27 NA TGTGCCAGCAGTCGCTTGACTAGCGGGGGGGTCGGGACCGGGGAGCTGTTTTTT CASSRLTSGGVGTGELFF
TRBJ1-1 NA TRBV2 NA TGTGCCAGCAGTGGGGGGAACACTGAAGCTTTCTTT CASSGGNTEAFF
TRBJ2-1 NA TRBV6-5 NA TGTGCCAGCACCCAAGGGAGGCCCAACTACAATGAGCAGTTCTTC CASTQGRPNYNEQFF
TRBJ2-7 TRBD1 TRBV13 NA TGTGCCAGCAGTCCCCTGGGGACAGGGGGGGGGTACGAGCAGTACTTC CASSPLGTGGGYEQYF
TRBJ2-1 TRBD2 TRBV7-9 NA TGTGCCAGCAGCCCCGGGACTAGCCGAGACAATGAGCAGTTCTTC CASSPGTSRDNEQFF
TRBJ2-1 NA TRBV7-8 NA TGTGCCAGCAGCACCGGACGAGCGAGTGAGCAGTTCTTC CASSTGRASEQFF
TRBJ1-2 TRBD1 TRBV6-7 few TGTGCCGCCCGAAAGCAGGGGGCGAATGGCTACACCTTC CAARKQGANGYTF
TRBJ2-3 NA TRBV5-4 NA TGTGCCAGCAGCTTAGGCGGCAGCACAGATACGCAGTATTTT CASSLGGSTDTQYF
TRBJ2-1 NA TRBV4-1 NA TGCGCCAGCAGCCATAACCCAATCCGGCAGGGCAATGAGCAGTTCTTC CASSHNPIRQGNEQFF
TRBJ1-2 NA TRBV5-1 NA TGCGCCAGCAGCTTGGAGAGGGGAGATGGCTACACCTTC CASSLERGDGYTF
TRBJ1-6 TRBD1 TRBV30 NA TGTGCCTGGACCGCCGGGACAGGGGCTTCACCCCTCCACTTT CAWTAGTGASPLHF
TRBJ2-3 TRBD2 TRBV14 NA TGTGCCAGCAGCCCTGGCGGGAGGGCAGATACGCAGTATTTT CASSPGGRADTQYF
TRBJ1-4 NA TRBV9 NA TGTGCCAGCAGCCCCGAAAGGGGAGGGGTTGCAACTAATGAAAAACTGTTTTTT CASSPERGGVATNEKLFF
TRBJ1-2 TRBD1 TRBV6-6 NA TGTGCCAGCAGAAGGGACAGCCCAGGGTATGGCTACACCTTC CASRRDSPGYGYTF
TRBJ1-2 TRBD1 TRBV7-9 NA TGTGCCAGCAGCCTTCAAAAGCCCGACAGGGGGCTTGGCTACACCTTC CASSLQKPDRGLGYTF
TRBJ1-2 TRBD1 TRBV30 NA TGTGCCTGGAAATCAACAGGGGCTGGTGGCTACACCTTC CAWKSTGAGGYTF
TRBJ2-7 NA TRBV7-2 NA TGTGCCAGCAGCTTATTGGGGGGTTACGAGCAGTACTTC CASSLLGGYEQYF
TRBJ2-7 TRBD1 TRBV6-5 once TGTGCCAGCAGTTACGGGGGGACAGGACGCTCCTACGAGCAGTACTTC CASSYGGTGRSYEQYF
TRBJ1-2 NA TRBV11-2 NA TGTGCCAGCAGCTCCGGGCCTCCCGGGAGCTACTATGGCTACACCTTC CASSSGPPGSYYGYTF
TRBJ2-7 NA TRBV7-8 NA TGTGCCAGCAGCTTAGTCGTGACCTTAGGGGAGCAGTACTTC CASSLVVTLGEQYF
TRBJ1-5 NA TRBV2 NA TGTGCCAGCAGCCTTACAAGGACAGGCAATCAGCCCCAGCATTTT CASSLTRTGNQPQHF
TRBJ2-5 NA TRBV18 NA TGTGCCAGCTCACCCCGGACATTAGAGACCCAGTACTTC CASSPRTLETQYF
TRBJ2-2 NA TRBV19 NA TGTGCCAGTAGTATAGATAATCCGAACACCGGGGAGCTGTTTTTT CASSIDNPNTGELFF
TRBJ2-7 TRBD1 TRBV5-1 NA TGCGCCAGCAGCTGGACAGGCTCCTACGAGCAGTACTTC CASSWTGSYEQYF
TRBJ2-2 TRBD1 TRBV2 NA TGTGCCAGCAGTTTCAGACAGGGCATTACCGGGGAGCTGTTTTTT CASSFRQGITGELFF
TRBJ1-2 TRBD1 TRBV25-1 NA TGTGCCAGCAGTGAATCGACAGGGAGATTCTATGGCTACACCTTC CASSESTGRFYGYTF
TRBJ2-1 TRBD1 TRBV15 NA TGTGCCACCAGCCGGACAGGGACCTACAATGAGCAGTTCTTC CATSRTGTYNEQFF
TRBJ2-3 NA TRBV4-3 NA TGCGCCAGCAGCCGACGGACCCGGCGGGATACGCAGTATTTT CASSRRTRRDTQYF
TRBJ2-3 TRBD2 TRBV19 few TGTGCCAGTAGTCCGCGGGAGGGGTATGATACGCAGTATTTT CASSPREGYDTQYF
TRBJ2-1 NA TRBV6-6 NA TGTGCCAGCAGCGAAAGGGGGAGGGCCTACAATGAGCAGTTCTTC CASSERGRAYNEQFF
TRBJ2-2 TRBD2 TRBV19 NA TGTGCCAGTAGTTTGGGACTAGCGAACACCGGGGAGCTGTTTTTT CASSLGLANTGELFF
TRBJ2-2 NA TRBV5-1 NA TGCGCCAGCAGCTTTCTGGGCAGCGCGAACACCGGGGAGCTGTTTTTT CASSFLGSANTGELFF
TRBJ2-5 TRBD2 TRBV20-1 NA TGCAGTGCCCCTAGCGGGAGCCTTGCCCACTTC CSAPSGSLAHF
TRBJ2-2 NA TRBV7-2 NA TGTGCCACCCCCACCGGGGAGCTGTTTTTT CATPTGELFF
TRBJ2-1 TRBD2 TRBV14 NA TGTGCCAGCAGCCGAACCGAGCGGGAGTCATACAATGAGCAGTTCTTC CASSRTERESYNEQFF
TRBJ1-3 NA TRBV7-2 NA TGTGCCAGCAGCTTAGTACCCCCCGGGAGACCGCGGAACACCATATATTTT CASSLVPPGRPRNTIYF
TRBJ2-3 TRBD2 TRBV5-8 NA TGTGCCAGCAGCCCAACTAGCGGGAGAGTACCAGATACGCAGTATTTT CASSPTSGRVPDTQYF
TRBJ2-5 NA TRBV7-6 NA TGTGCCAGCAGCTTGTCACAGGTCCGCGAGACCCAGTACTTC CASSLSQVRETQYF
TRBJ1-1 NA TRBV18 NA TGTGCCAGCTCATCAGAGGGGGGGCAAGCTTTCTTT CASSSEGGQAFF
TRBJ2-1 TRBD2 TRBV10-3 NA TGTGCCATCAGTGAGTCCGGCGGGACTAGTTTGTTCTTC CAISESGGTSLFF
TRBJ1-2 NA TRBV5-8 NA TGTGCCAGCAGCCCTGGACAATATGGCTACACCTTC CASSPGQYGYTF
TRBJ2-1 NA TRBV6-4 NA TGTGCCAGCAGTGTTGCTGGGCTAGCCGGTGAGCAGTTCTTC CASSVAGLAGEQFF
TRBJ2-5 NA TRBV10-3 once TGTGCCATCAGATCTCGACCCCAAGAGACCCAGTACTTC CAIRSRPQETQYF
TRBJ2-1 TRBD2 TRBV5-1 NA TGCGCCAGCAGCCCTAGCGGGAGGAATGAGCAGTTCTTC CASSPSGRNEQFF